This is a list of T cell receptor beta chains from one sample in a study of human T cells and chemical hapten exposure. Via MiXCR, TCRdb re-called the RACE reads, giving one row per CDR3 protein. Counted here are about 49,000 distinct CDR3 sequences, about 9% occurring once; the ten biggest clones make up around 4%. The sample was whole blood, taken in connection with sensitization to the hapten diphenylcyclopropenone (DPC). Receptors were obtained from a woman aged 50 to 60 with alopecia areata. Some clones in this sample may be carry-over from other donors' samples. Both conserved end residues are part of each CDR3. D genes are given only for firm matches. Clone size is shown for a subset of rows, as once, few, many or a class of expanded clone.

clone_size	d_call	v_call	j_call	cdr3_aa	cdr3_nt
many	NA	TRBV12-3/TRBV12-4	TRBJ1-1	CASRRILTEAFF	TGTGCCAGCAGACGTATTCTAACTGAAGCTTTCTTT
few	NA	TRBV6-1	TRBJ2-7	CASSENGAGPYEQYF	TGTGCCAGCAGTGAAAATGGGGCAGGACCCTACGAGCAGTACTTC
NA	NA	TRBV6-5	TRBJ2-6	CASTKGEGATSGANVLTF	TGTGCCAGCACCAAAGGGGAGGGGGCGACATCTGGGGCCAACGTCCTGACTTTC
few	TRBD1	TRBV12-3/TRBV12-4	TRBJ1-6	CASSPSRTGGFNSPLHF	TGTGCCAGCAGCCCCTCACGGACAGGGGGCTTCAATTCACCCCTCCACTTT
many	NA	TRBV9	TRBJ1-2	CASSSPRAYGYTF	TGTGCCAGCAGCTCACCGCGAGCCTATGGCTACACCTTC
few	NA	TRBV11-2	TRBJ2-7	CASSLIPNEQYF	TGTGCCAGCAGCTTAATACCCAACGAGCAGTACTTC
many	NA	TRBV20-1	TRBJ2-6	CSAREGTGANVLTF	TGCAGTGCTAGAGAGGGGACTGGGGCCAACGTCCTGACTTTC
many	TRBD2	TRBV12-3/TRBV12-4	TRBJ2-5	CASGKRGQGGETQYF	TGTGCCAGCGGGAAGCGGGGGCAGGGAGGAGAGACCCAGTACTTC
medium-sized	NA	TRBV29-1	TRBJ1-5	CSVSDSGSNQPQHF	TGCAGCGTAAGTGACAGTGGAAGCAATCAGCCCCAGCATTTT
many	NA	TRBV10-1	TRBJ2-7	CASSDSDSDLRGQYF	TGCGCCAGCAGTGATTCAGACAGTGATCTACGAGGGCAGTACTTC
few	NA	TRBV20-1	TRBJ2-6	CSAIGDSGANVLTF	TGCAGTGCTATAGGGGACTCTGGGGCCAACGTCCTGACTTTC
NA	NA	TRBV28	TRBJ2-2	CASSSGNGELFF	TGTGCCAGCAGTTCCGGGAACGGGGAGCTGTTTTTT
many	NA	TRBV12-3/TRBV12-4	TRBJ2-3	CASRRGGHTDTQYF	TGTGCCAGCAGAAGGGGGGGGCACACAGATACGCAGTATTTT
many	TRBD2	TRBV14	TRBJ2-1	CASSQERSASGREYNEQFF	TGTGCCAGCAGCCAAGAAAGGTCCGCTAGCGGGAGGGAATACAATGAGCAGTTCTTC
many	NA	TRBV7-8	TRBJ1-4	CASSLSTGYEKLFF	TGTGCCAGCAGCTTATCGACAGGCTATGAAAAACTGTTTTTT
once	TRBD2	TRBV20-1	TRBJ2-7	CSPGLAGGTTYEQYF	TGCAGCCCAGGACTAGCGGGAGGCACTACCTACGAGCAGTACTTC